The 4 T cell receptor beta chains below all came from one sample that was sequenced in a study of shared clonotypes between healthy human individuals. Assay: immunoSEQ multiplex PCR; the TCRdb copy retains only in-frame clones and omits some. The sample carries fewer than 550,000 clones, 60% to 80% recorded once. The material sequenced was PBMCs. The receptors come from a woman between 40 and 50 years old in good health. Some clones in this sample may be carry-over from other donors' samples.

This clone was recorded a few times. The V and J genes are TRBV30 and TRBJ2-1; 7 bases fit TRBD1. The length of the CDR3 is 15 residues. After removal of 2 bases from V and 7 bases from J, the junction contained 11 bases not matched to a gene. Germline V lookup: CDR1 GTSNPN, CDR2 SVGIG (reference sequence). CDR3 in DNA: TGTGCCTGGAGTAAGGGGGTACAGGGGAAGAATGAGCAGTTCTTC. Amino acids: CAWSKGVQGKNEQFF. Filled out from reference TRBV30 and TRBJ2-1, the complete variable domain reads SQTIHQWPATLVQPVGSPLSLECTVEGTSNPNLYWYRQAAGRGLQLLFYSVGIGQISSEVPQNLSASRPQDRQFILSSKKLLLSDSGFYLCAWSKGVQGKNEQFFGPGTRLTVL.

The chain is built from TRBV30 and TRBJ1-2; 7 bases map to TRBD1. The germline V gene has CDR1 GTSNPN and CDR2 SVGIG (reference sequence). Germline trimming cut 4 bases from V and 4 bases from J; bases unmatched to any gene: 3. The CDR3 runs to 12 residues. In DNA form, the CDR3 reads TGTGCCTGGACCAGGGGGGCCTATGGCTACACCTTC. Translated: CAWTRGAYGYTF.

The V and J genes are TRBV28 and TRBJ1-4, with D perhaps matching TRBD1 (6 bases). This CDR3 has 14 amino acids. Trimming cost V 3 bases and J 7 bases, with 12 bases left between them. The germline V gene has CDR1 MDHEN and CDR2 SYDVKM. For the CDR3, the DNA is TGTGCCAGCAGTTTCCGGGGGCGAGCTGAAAAACTGTTTTTT. It yields the protein CASSFRGRAEKLFF.

J is TRBJ2-3 and V is TRBV15; 7 bases are a match to TRBD2. Trimming took 5 bases from V and 5 from J; bases not matched to a gene: 10. The germline gives CDR1 LNHNV, CDR2 YYDKDF (reference sequence). CDR3 length equals 15 residues. The CDR3 region is CATSSNAGEVDTQYF. The CDR3 DNA reads TGTGCCACCAGCTCGAATGCGGGAGAGGTAGATACGCAGTATTTT. The variable domain in full, completed from reference TRBV15 and TRBJ2-3, reads DAMVIQNPRYQVTQFGKPVTLSCSQTLNHNVMYWYQQKSSQAPKLLFHYYDKDFNNEADTPDNFQSRRPNTSFCFLDIRSPGLGDTAMYLCATSSNAGEVDTQYFGPGTRLTVL.